Listed below are T cell receptor beta chains from one sample, sequenced in a study of cytomegalovirus exposure and HLA in healthy donors. Method: immunoSEQ multiplex PCR; TCRdb's copy keeps in-frame clones and lacks some. The data hold roughly 180,000 clones, with less than 80% observed a single time. Material for sequencing was PBMCs. The receptor source for this set is a man aged 18 to 35 in good health and CMV-seronegative. The CDR3 runs from the conserved cysteine through the conserved F or W. Each record gives: clone size, J gene, V gene, D gene, CDR3 DNA, CDR3 protein. The D gene is left open where the match is weak. Size tells how often a clone was seen (once, few, many) or the class of an expanded clone, and some rows leave it out.

clone_size: NA
j_call: TRBJ1-3
v_call: TRBV10-3
d_call: TRBD1
cdr3_nt: TGTGCCATCAGTGAGAGGACAGGGGGAAACACCATATATTTT
cdr3_aa: CAISERTGGNTIYF

clone_size: once
j_call: TRBJ1-1
v_call: TRBV19
d_call: TRBD1
cdr3_nt: TGTGCCAGCGGAAGGACAGGGCTAAACACTGAAGCTTTCTTT
cdr3_aa: CASGRTGLNTEAFF

clone_size: NA
j_call: TRBJ1-4
v_call: TRBV5-1
d_call: NA
cdr3_nt: TGCGCCAGCAGCTTGCTTGGGGCAGGGGCTGGTGAAAAACTGTTTTTT
cdr3_aa: CASSLLGAGAGEKLFF

clone_size: NA
j_call: TRBJ2-3
v_call: TRBV6-5
d_call: NA
cdr3_nt: TGTGCCAGCAGTTACCGGACTGACAAAGATACGCAGTATTTT
cdr3_aa: CASSYRTDKDTQYF

clone_size: NA
j_call: TRBJ2-5
v_call: TRBV7-6
d_call: NA
cdr3_nt: TGTGCCAGCAGCTCCGCTCGGGGGGAGACCCAGTACTTC
cdr3_aa: CASSSARGETQYF

clone_size: NA
j_call: TRBJ2-7
v_call: TRBV6-5
d_call: TRBD1
cdr3_nt: TGTGCCAGCAGCCGCGGACAGGCGTCCTACGAGCAGTACTTC
cdr3_aa: CASSRGQASYEQYF

clone_size: NA
j_call: TRBJ2-1
v_call: TRBV5-4
d_call: TRBD1
cdr3_nt: TGTGCCAGCAGCTTGGTAGGGACAGGGATCAATGAGCAGTTCTTC
cdr3_aa: CASSLVGTGINEQFF

clone_size: few
j_call: TRBJ2-5
v_call: TRBV14
d_call: NA
cdr3_nt: TGTGCCAGCAGCCAAGACGGCGGGTGGGAGACCCAGTACTTC
cdr3_aa: CASSQDGGWETQYF

clone_size: NA
j_call: TRBJ1-2
v_call: TRBV4-1
d_call: TRBD1
cdr3_nt: TGCGCCAGCAGCCATCCCGGGACAGACTCCTATGGCTACACCTTC
cdr3_aa: CASSHPGTDSYGYTF

clone_size: NA
j_call: TRBJ2-7
v_call: TRBV6-1
d_call: NA
cdr3_nt: TGTGCCAGCAGTTCATTGGGAGATAACGAGCAGTACTTC
cdr3_aa: CASSSLGDNEQYF

clone_size: few
j_call: TRBJ2-7
v_call: TRBV28
d_call: TRBD1
cdr3_nt: TGTGCCAGCATCCCTTCGGGGACAGCCTCCTACGAGCAGTACTTC
cdr3_aa: CASIPSGTASYEQYF

clone_size: NA
j_call: TRBJ1-4
v_call: TRBV7-9
d_call: NA
cdr3_nt: TGTTCCAGCGCAACGCGGGCTAATGAAAAACTGTTTTTT
cdr3_aa: CSSATRANEKLFF

clone_size: NA
j_call: TRBJ1-5
v_call: TRBV6-1
d_call: TRBD1
cdr3_nt: TGTGCCAGCAGGGGGGACAGGGGGCAAAATCAGCCCCAGCATTTT
cdr3_aa: CASRGDRGQNQPQHF

clone_size: once
j_call: TRBJ2-2
v_call: TRBV11-3
d_call: TRBD2
cdr3_nt: TGTGCCAGCAGCCCGAGTACTAGCGGGAAGGGCACCGGGGAGCTGTTTTTT
cdr3_aa: CASSPSTSGKGTGELFF

clone_size: NA
j_call: TRBJ2-3
v_call: TRBV7-6
d_call: NA
cdr3_nt: TGTGCCAGCAGCCGTCAGGCCGTAGATACGCAGTATTTT
cdr3_aa: CASSRQAVDTQYF

clone_size: NA
j_call: TRBJ1-5
v_call: TRBV28
d_call: NA
cdr3_nt: TGTGCCAGCAGCCTACCCCATCAGCCCCAGCATTTT
cdr3_aa: CASSLPHQPQHF

clone_size: NA
j_call: TRBJ1-1
v_call: TRBV5-6
d_call: NA
cdr3_nt: TGTGCCAGCAGCTGGCCCCGCGGGCCAATGAACACTGAAGCTTTCTTT
cdr3_aa: CASSWPRGPMNTEAFF

clone_size: NA
j_call: TRBJ1-5
v_call: TRBV9
d_call: NA
cdr3_nt: TGTGCCAGCAGCGTAGGCAGTAGCAATCAGCCCCAGCATTTT
cdr3_aa: CASSVGSSNQPQHF

clone_size: NA
j_call: TRBJ2-1
v_call: TRBV28
d_call: NA
cdr3_nt: TGTGCCAGCAGACGCTCGGTTCACAATGAGCAGTTCTTC
cdr3_aa: CASRRSVHNEQFF

clone_size: NA
j_call: TRBJ1-3
v_call: TRBV5-1
d_call: TRBD1
cdr3_nt: TGCGCCAGCAGCCGAACAGAAGGGACAGCCCTCTCTGGAAACACCATATATTTT
cdr3_aa: CASSRTEGTALSGNTIYF

clone_size: NA
j_call: TRBJ2-3
v_call: TRBV5-1
d_call: NA
cdr3_nt: TGCGCCAGCCGTCCAGGGGTTGAGGATACGCAGTATTTT
cdr3_aa: CASRPGVEDTQYF

clone_size: NA
j_call: TRBJ1-1
v_call: TRBV5-1
d_call: TRBD1
cdr3_nt: TGCGCCAGCAGCACCGGACAGGGCCGTGAAGCTTTCTTT
cdr3_aa: CASSTGQGREAFF

clone_size: NA
j_call: TRBJ2-7
v_call: TRBV19
d_call: NA
cdr3_nt: TGTGCCAGTAGTACAGAACAGGGATACGAGCAGTACTTC
cdr3_aa: CASSTEQGYEQYF

clone_size: NA
j_call: TRBJ1-2
v_call: TRBV4-1
d_call: NA
cdr3_nt: TGCGCCAGCAGCCAAGGGGGGCCCAACTATGGCTACACCTTC
cdr3_aa: CASSQGGPNYGYTF

clone_size: few
j_call: TRBJ2-7
v_call: TRBV6-5
d_call: NA
cdr3_nt: TGTGCCAGCAGGGGAGGAGGATTCTCCTACGAGCAGTACTTC
cdr3_aa: CASRGGGFSYEQYF

clone_size: few
j_call: TRBJ2-3
v_call: TRBV7-8
d_call: NA
cdr3_nt: TGTGCCAGCAGCTCCCCATACTCGGGGGATACGCAGTATTTT
cdr3_aa: CASSSPYSGDTQYF

clone_size: once
j_call: TRBJ2-2
v_call: TRBV19
d_call: TRBD1
cdr3_nt: TGTGCCAGTGGACAGGGGGCCGGGGAGCTGTTTTTT
cdr3_aa: CASGQGAGELFF

clone_size: few
j_call: TRBJ2-5
v_call: TRBV19
d_call: TRBD2
cdr3_nt: TGTGCCAGTAGTAGCGGGAGAGGGGAGACCCAGTACTTC
cdr3_aa: CASSSGRGETQYF

clone_size: NA
j_call: TRBJ2-1
v_call: TRBV5-1
d_call: TRBD2
cdr3_nt: TGCGCCAGCAGCACGGGACTAGCGGGGACCCAGTTCTTC
cdr3_aa: CASSTGLAGTQFF

clone_size: NA
j_call: TRBJ1-6
v_call: TRBV6-1
d_call: NA
cdr3_nt: TGTGCCAGCACTGGAGTTCGTAATAATTCACCCCTCCACTTT
cdr3_aa: CASTGVRNNSPLHF

clone_size: NA
j_call: TRBJ1-5
v_call: TRBV19
d_call: NA
cdr3_nt: TGTGCCAGTAGTATTGGGGCGGCCAGGCCCCCATTTAGCAATCAGCCCCAGCATTTT
cdr3_aa: CASSIGAARPPFSNQPQHF

clone_size: NA
j_call: TRBJ2-5
v_call: TRBV9
d_call: TRBD2
cdr3_nt: TGTGCCAGCAGCGTAGGGGTGGGGCAGACTAGCGGGGGGGACAGAGAGACCCAGTACTTC
cdr3_aa: CASSVGVGQTSGGDRETQYF

clone_size: NA
j_call: TRBJ2-3
v_call: TRBV28
d_call: TRBD1
cdr3_nt: TGTGCCAGCAGACGCTCGACAGGGACGGATACGCAGTATTTT
cdr3_aa: CASRRSTGTDTQYF

clone_size: NA
j_call: TRBJ2-7
v_call: TRBV2
d_call: TRBD1
cdr3_nt: TGTGCCAGCAAGTCGCGGACAGGGAACCACGAGCAGTACTTC
cdr3_aa: CASKSRTGNHEQYF

clone_size: NA
j_call: TRBJ1-1
v_call: TRBV28
d_call: NA
cdr3_nt: TGTGCCAGCAGCAGCAGGGCGCTGAACACTGAAGCTTTCTTT
cdr3_aa: CASSSRALNTEAFF

clone_size: NA
j_call: TRBJ2-7
v_call: TRBV6-1
d_call: TRBD1
cdr3_nt: TGTGCCAGCAGGATGAGCGGGACAGGGGCCTACGAGCAGTACTTC
cdr3_aa: CASRMSGTGAYEQYF

clone_size: NA
j_call: TRBJ2-3
v_call: TRBV5-1
d_call: TRBD1
cdr3_nt: TGCGCCAGCAGCTTGGGGGGGACAGGCACAGATACGCAGTATTTT
cdr3_aa: CASSLGGTGTDTQYF

clone_size: few
j_call: TRBJ1-1
v_call: TRBV6-6
d_call: NA
cdr3_nt: TGTGCCACTACCTCCTCCCGGGGGGGCCCTGAAGCTTTCTTT
cdr3_aa: CATTSSRGGPEAFF

clone_size: NA
j_call: TRBJ2-5
v_call: TRBV27
d_call: TRBD2
cdr3_nt: TGTGCCAGCAGCCGCTTCGGGCTAGCGGCACTCCAAGAGACCCAGTACTTC
cdr3_aa: CASSRFGLAALQETQYF

clone_size: NA
j_call: TRBJ1-5
v_call: TRBV19
d_call: NA
cdr3_nt: TGTGCCAGTAGTATAGATGTGGGGGGGCATCAGCCCCAGCATTTT
cdr3_aa: CASSIDVGGHQPQHF

clone_size: NA
j_call: TRBJ2-3
v_call: TRBV9
d_call: TRBD2
cdr3_nt: TGTGCCAGCAGCGTAGAGACTAGCGGACCCACAGATACGCAGTATTTT
cdr3_aa: CASSVETSGPTDTQYF

clone_size: NA
j_call: TRBJ1-2
v_call: TRBV6-6
d_call: TRBD1
cdr3_nt: TGTGCCAGCAGGACCGGACAGGGGGCCTTAGGTGGCTACACCTTC
cdr3_aa: CASRTGQGALGGYTF

clone_size: NA
j_call: TRBJ1-1
v_call: TRBV10-3
d_call: NA
cdr3_nt: TGTGCCATCAGTGGAGGGTCGGGCTTGAACACTGAAGCTTTCTTT
cdr3_aa: CAISGGSGLNTEAFF

clone_size: NA
j_call: TRBJ2-5
v_call: TRBV28
d_call: NA
cdr3_nt: TGTGCCAGCAGCAGACAGGTGGGGCGTTGGGAGACCCAGTACTTC
cdr3_aa: CASSRQVGRWETQYF

clone_size: NA
j_call: TRBJ2-2
v_call: TRBV7-6
d_call: NA
cdr3_nt: TGTGCCAGCAGCTTAGGAGGGACTGTTTATACTACCGGGGAGCTGTTTTTT
cdr3_aa: CASSLGGTVYTTGELFF

clone_size: NA
j_call: TRBJ2-2
v_call: TRBV5-4
d_call: NA
cdr3_nt: TGTGCCAGCAGCTGGGGAGCGGAACAAGCCGGGGAGCTGTTTTTT
cdr3_aa: CASSWGAEQAGELFF

clone_size: NA
j_call: TRBJ2-1
v_call: TRBV2
d_call: TRBD2
cdr3_nt: TGTGCCAGCAGTGAGGCTAGCGGGGGGGCAGAGCAGTTCTTC
cdr3_aa: CASSEASGGAEQFF

clone_size: NA
j_call: TRBJ1-3
v_call: TRBV7-9
d_call: NA
cdr3_nt: TGTGCCAGCAGCCCGGACAGCGGAGTAAACACCATATATTTT
cdr3_aa: CASSPDSGVNTIYF

clone_size: NA
j_call: TRBJ1-1
v_call: TRBV11-1
d_call: TRBD1
cdr3_nt: TGTGCCAGCAGACTTTCTGGGGACAGTGAAGCTTTCTTT
cdr3_aa: CASRLSGDSEAFF

clone_size: few
j_call: TRBJ2-7
v_call: TRBV5-1
d_call: TRBD1
cdr3_nt: TGCGCCAGCAGCCTAAGGCCGGACGGACAGGGGAACGAGCAGTACTTC
cdr3_aa: CASSLRPDGQGNEQYF